The clone carrying this T cell receptor beta chain was seen a single time. Its antigen is undetermined. These data are taken from a study of T cell responses to AZD1222 COVID-19 vaccine. Study observations and caveats: Baseline antibody screening turned up just a handful of seropositive AZD1222 recipients.

Germline values: CDR1 LNHNV, CDR2 YYDKDF (reference sequence). The CDR3 has 14 amino acids. With 6 bases clipped from V and 2 bases from J, the junction kept 6 bases outside the gene matches. Using immunoSEQ multiplex PCR, the repertoire was profiled, and TCRdb retains in-frame clones only, with some absent. Among roughly 100,000 clones listed, approximately 86% were seen once. The chain combines TRBV15 with TRBJ1-2; 7 bases align to TRBD1. The sequences come from peripheral blood, collected 28 days after the second dose of the MenACWY control vaccine. This TCR derives from an adult who received the MenACWY meningococcal vaccine as a control. In DNA, the CDR3 is TGTGCCACCAGGGCACAGGGGCCAAACTATGGCTACACCTTC. As protein: CATRAQGPNYGYTF.